Listed below are T cell receptor beta chains from one sample, sequenced in a study of blood T cell repertoires in COVID-19. Using immunoSEQ multiplex PCR, the repertoire was profiled, and TCRdb retains in-frame clones only, with some absent. Here the sample spans hundreds of thousands of clones, 70% to 90% being singletons. Specimen: PBMCs or T cells enriched from blood (not recorded which). The receptors shown here come from a middle-aged woman who had recovered from COVID-19. The CDR3 runs from the conserved cysteine through the conserved F or W. A D gene is named only where the DNA matches it firmly. Some rows mark clone size as missing; the rest say once, few, many or name a class of expanded clone.

d_call,j_call,clone_size,v_call,cdr3_nt,cdr3_aa
-,TRBJ1-5,-,TRBV27,TGTGCCAGCAGCCTGCAGGGCAATCAGCCCCAGCATTTT,CASSLQGNQPQHF
-,TRBJ2-2,-,TRBV19,TGTGCCAGTAGTACTCAGGTTAGACCAACGAACACCGGGGAGCTGTTTTTT,CASSTQVRPTNTGELFF
TRBD1,TRBJ2-3,-,TRBV12-5,TGTGCTAGTTCCCTGGTGGGACAGGGGACAGATACGCAGTATTTT,CASSLVGQGTDTQYF
-,TRBJ1-3,-,TRBV28,TGTGCCAGCAGTTCAAATCCGGGACTGGGGACTGGAAACACCATATATTTT,CASSSNPGLGTGNTIYF
TRBD1,TRBJ1-1,-,TRBV6-6,TGTGCCAGCAGTTTTACAGGGGGTACTGAAGCTTTCTTT,CASSFTGGTEAFF
-,TRBJ2-2,once,TRBV5-1,TGCGCCAGCAGCTTGGCGGGAGCCAGACGACAGGGCGTGTGGCGTGAGGAGCTGTTTTTT,CASSLAGARRQGVWREELFF
-,TRBJ2-7,-,TRBV28,TGTGCCAGCAGTTTATGGTCTGACGAGCAGTACTTC,CASSLWSDEQYF
-,TRBJ1-6,-,TRBV7-2,TGTGCCAGCAGCCAACAGGACTCAGGGAGGTCACCCCTCCACTTT,CASSQQDSGRSPLHF
TRBD2,TRBJ2-7,-,TRBV18,TGTGCCAGCTCACCTGGCCTAGCGGGAGGCGAGCAGTACTTC,CASSPGLAGGEQYF
-,TRBJ2-3,many,TRBV4-3,TGCGCCAGCAGCCAAAGACCACAGGGTTCGACAGATACGCAGTATTTT,CASSQRPQGSTDTQYF
-,TRBJ2-7,-,TRBV5-6,TGTGCCAGCAGCATTGGGGGCTACGGGGCTATCTCCTACGAGCAGTACTTC,CASSIGGYGAISYEQYF
TRBD2,TRBJ2-7,-,TRBV10-3,TGTGCCATCAGTGACGGACTAGCGGGAGGGAGCTCCTACGAGCAGTACTTC,CAISDGLAGGSSYEQYF
-,TRBJ2-6,-,TRBV5-4,TGTGCCAGCAGCTTAGGGGCGCCAGGGGCCAACGTCCTGACTTTC,CASSLGAPGANVLTF
-,TRBJ2-1,-,TRBV9,TGTGCCAGCAGCGTAGCGGAGGGCCGGGCGCATGAGCAGTTCTTC,CASSVAEGRAHEQFF
-,TRBJ2-1,-,TRBV18,TGTGCCAGCTCACCGGATCGGGAAGGAAATGAGCAGTTCTTC,CASSPDREGNEQFF
-,TRBJ2-2,-,TRBV6-4,TGTGCCAGCAGTGGTGCGCCAATCCCAAACACCGGGGAGCTGTTTTTT,CASSGAPIPNTGELFF
-,TRBJ1-1,-,TRBV6-4,TGTGCCAGCAGCCAGGTGCCCAACACTGAAGCTTTCTTT,CASSQVPNTEAFF
TRBD1,TRBJ1-3,-,TRBV6-5,TGTGCCAGCAGTTACGACAGGGCCTCTGGAAACACCATATATTTT,CASSYDRASGNTIYF
-,TRBJ1-2,-,TRBV19,TGTGCCAGTAGTATGGCGGAGGGAGGGTACTATGGCTACACCTTC,CASSMAEGGYYGYTF
TRBD1,TRBJ1-2,-,TRBV5-4,TGTGCCAGCAGCCCCGGACAGGGAGGGTGGGTCACCTTC,CASSPGQGGWVTF
-,TRBJ1-2,-,TRBV12-3/TRBV12-4,TGTGCCAGCAGTTTAGGGCAGGGTAGACCCTACACCTTC,CASSLGQGRPYTF
-,TRBJ2-7,-,TRBV28,TGTGCCAGCAGACAGACAGGTCTCTCGGGTGAGCAGTACTTC,CASRQTGLSGEQYF
-,TRBJ1-2,-,TRBV28,TGTGCCAGCACCGATTCGACAGTAAACTATGGCTACACCTTC,CASTDSTVNYGYTF
-,TRBJ1-5,-,TRBV28,TGTGCCAGCAGCCTACAGGCTCCTCGGGCCCAGCATTTT,CASSLQAPRAQHF
TRBD2,TRBJ2-4,-,TRBV7-3,TGTGCCAGCAGCGCGACTAGCATGGACATTCAGTACTTC,CASSATSMDIQYF
TRBD1,TRBJ1-2,-,TRBV28,TGTGCCAGCAGTCCAACAGGGGGGACGGGTGGCTACACCTTC,CASSPTGGTGGYTF
TRBD2,TRBJ2-7,-,TRBV27,TGTGCCAGCAGTTATGAGGGGAGGGTGAGAAACTACGAGCAGTACTTC,CASSYEGRVRNYEQYF
-,TRBJ2-1,-,TRBV27,TGTGCCAGCAGTCCCCAGGGTAGGGCCTACAATGAGCAGTTCTTC,CASSPQGRAYNEQFF
-,TRBJ2-7,-,TRBV3-1/TRBV3-2,TGTGCCAGCAGCCACGGAGACAGGCCCCCCTACGAGCAGTACTTC,CASSHGDRPPYEQYF
-,TRBJ2-5,-,TRBV30,TGTGCCTGGAGAGACCAGGGAATCCCTCAAGAGACCCAGTACTTC,CAWRDQGIPQETQYF
-,TRBJ1-6,-,TRBV6-5,TGTGCCAGCAGCCGCCTTGGGAGGGGTAATTCACCCCTCCACTTT,CASSRLGRGNSPLHF
-,TRBJ2-2,-,TRBV6-5,TGTCCACACCAGACCGGGGAGCTGTTTTTT,CPHQTGELFF
TRBD1,TRBJ2-3,-,TRBV7-8,TGTGCCAGCAGCTACCGAAACATCAGGGGGCTGGCAGATACGCAGTATTTT,CASSYRNIRGLADTQYF
-,TRBJ1-3,-,TRBV7-6,TGTGCCAGCAGCTCAAATCGGGTATTTGGAAACACCATATATTTT,CASSSNRVFGNTIYF
-,TRBJ2-3,-,TRBV15,TGTGCCACCAGCAGAGAACCTCTTGCGTCAGATACGCAGTATTTT,CATSREPLASDTQYF
TRBD2,TRBJ2-5,-,TRBV18,TGTGCCAGCTCGCCAGTGCGAGCGGGAGGCCGAGAGACCCAGTACTTC,CASSPVRAGGRETQYF
TRBD2,TRBJ2-3,-,TRBV7-9,TGTGCCAGCAGCTTAGGCGGGACTAGCGGAAACACAGATACGCAGTATTTT,CASSLGGTSGNTDTQYF
-,TRBJ2-5,once,TRBV5-1,TGCGCCAGCAGCTCTATCGGAGGAAGGCAAGAGACCCAGTACTTC,CASSSIGGRQETQYF
-,TRBJ1-6,-,TRBV27,TGTGCCAGCAGTTTATGGCGGGCCGTCGGCCCCCTCCACTTT,CASSLWRAVGPLHF
-,TRBJ1-1,few,TRBV7-9,TGTGCCAGCAGCCCGGACAGTAGAAACACTGAAGCTTTCTTT,CASSPDSRNTEAFF
TRBD1,TRBJ2-7,-,TRBV5-1,TGCGCCAGCAGCCCCGGGACAGGGGTCGAGCAGTACTTC,CASSPGTGVEQYF
TRBD1,TRBJ2-2,once,TRBV7-3,TGTGCCAGCAGCGCACACCTCCCGGGACAGGGTTCCGGGGAGCTGTTTTTT,CASSAHLPGQGSGELFF
-,TRBJ2-3,once,TRBV7-2,TGTGCCAGCAGCTTAGTACACCCTAGCACAGATACGCAGTATTTT,CASSLVHPSTDTQYF
TRBD1,TRBJ1-4,-,TRBV11-2,TGTGCCAGCAGCTTAGGACAGGGAAATGAAAAACTGTTTTTT,CASSLGQGNEKLFF
TRBD2,TRBJ2-7,-,TRBV5-6,TGTGCCAGCAGCTTGGCGGGGGGATCCTACGAGCAGTACTTC,CASSLAGGSYEQYF